The TCR beta chain under discussion was sequenced for a study of blood T cell repertoires in COVID-19. Study-wide background: Sites in the United States, Italy and Spain provided acute and convalescent COVID-19 samples. In each case, the material was cDNA or gDNA derived from T cells, B-cell-depleted T cells, or PBMCs.

Some clones are missing from TCRdb's copy, which holds only in-frame ones; the method was immunoSEQ multiplex PCR. The sample includes about 210,000 clones, roughly four fifths of them seen just once. J was trimmed by 8 bases and V by 0 bases; bases with no gene match: 2. Germline CDR1 reads SGHRS; CDR2 reads YFSETQ. This CDR3 spans 13 amino acids. This clone occurred once. Those enrolled, adults aged 18 to 89 years, came from 24 US areas. Donors were grouped by their self-reported clinical history. The sequence was collected from a man between 35 and 55 years old who had recovered from COVID-19. The chain joins TRBV5-1 to TRBJ1-2, with 9 bases aligning to TRBD1. The material sequenced was PBMCs or T cells enriched from blood (not recorded which). The CDR3 DNA is TGCGCCAGCAGCTTGGGACAGGGGGGAGGCTACACCTTC. Translating gives CASSLGQGGGYTF.